The T cell receptor beta chain described here comes from a study of read filtering for tumor transcriptome and immune sequencing. The CDR3 is made up of 15 amino acids. In germline, CDR1 is SGHDN, CDR2 FVKESK. With 1 base removed from V and 5 bases from J, the gap between germline ends came to 14 bases. From roughly 400 ng of RNA, a library with molecular barcoded alpha/delta and beta/gamma adaptors was made. TCRdb redid the calling of the reads with MiXCR, one entry per CDR3 protein. The sample has tens of thousands of distinct CDR3 sequences, around 20% seen once. This sequence originates from a donor aged 40 or older with multiple myeloma. This sequence joins TRBV14 and TRBJ2-5; TRBD1 is a possible D gene (5 bases). The sample comprised a population of CD138-negative cells sorted from bone marrow. The CDR3, as DNA: TGTGCCAGCAGCCAAGTGCGTCCAGGGTTGGAGACCCAGTACTTC. Its translation is CASSQVRPGLETQYF.